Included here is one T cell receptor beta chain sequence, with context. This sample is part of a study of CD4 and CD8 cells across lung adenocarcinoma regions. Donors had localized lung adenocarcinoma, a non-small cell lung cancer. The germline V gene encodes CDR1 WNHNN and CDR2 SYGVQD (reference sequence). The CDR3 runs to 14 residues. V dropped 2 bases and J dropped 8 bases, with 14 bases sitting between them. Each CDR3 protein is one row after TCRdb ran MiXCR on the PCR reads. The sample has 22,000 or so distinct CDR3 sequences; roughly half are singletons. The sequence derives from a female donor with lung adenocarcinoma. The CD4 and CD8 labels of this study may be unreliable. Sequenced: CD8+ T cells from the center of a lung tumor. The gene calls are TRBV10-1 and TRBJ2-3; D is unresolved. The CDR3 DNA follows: TGCGCCAGCAGTGAGGGGGATGATAAGGGTACGCAGTATTTT. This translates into CASSEGDDKGTQYF.